This T cell receptor (beta chain) derives from a study of blood T cell repertoires in COVID-19. Profiling relied on immunoSEQ multiplex PCR, and the TCRdb table lists in-frame clones only, not all of them. Of about 230,000 clones listed, less than 90% are singletons. The CDR3 contains 15 residues. The germline gives CDR1 MNHEY, CDR2 SMNVEV (reference sequence). Trimming pared 6 bases from V and 6 bases from J, leaving 19 bases between. V usage is TRBV27 and J usage is TRBJ2-3; D gene uncertain. The sample comprised peripheral blood. The clonotype originates from an older woman with active or convalescent COVID-19. The CDR3 coding sequence is TGTGCCAGCAGCCGAACCAGGATGGCTGGGGATACGCAGTATTTT. This gives the protein CASSRTRMAGDTQYF.